This record covers a single T cell receptor (beta chain). What it binds is not known. TCRdb's copy holds only in-frame clones and misses some; the assay was immunoSEQ multiplex PCR. The sample holds fewer than 40,000 clones, 65% to 80% seen once. The sort gate was single viable CD3+CD4+CD8-CD45RO+ cells for memory CD4+ T cells. This entry comes from a study of memory CD4+ T cells and cytomegalovirus serostatus. The study's findings and limits: Each of around 69 CMV-associated TCRbeta sequences occurred in one to five individuals. The CMV-associated TCR signature appears largely within the CD4+ memory repertoire.

The CDR3 extends over 17 amino acids. CDR1 and CDR2 from the germline V gene are KGHSY and FQNENV. With 4 bases removed from V and 0 bases from J, the gap between germline ends came to 16 bases. The specimen was memory CD4+ T cells from blood. The chain combines TRBV16 with TRBJ2-1, with D tentatively TRBD2 (6 bases). The origin of this receptor is an adult in good health and CMV-seropositive. CDR3 residues: CASSPHLGRSSYNEQFF. The CDR3 nucleotides are TGTGCCAGCAGCCCCCACCTGGGGAGGAGCTCCTACAATGAGCAGTTCTTC. The full variable domain, with the rest looked up from reference TRBV16 and TRBJ2-1, is GEEVAQTPKHLVRGEGQKAKLYCAPIKGHSYVFWYQQVLKNEFKFLISFQNENVFDETGMPKERFSAKCLPNSPCSLEIQATKLEDSAVYFCASSPHLGRSSYNEQFFGPGTRLTVL.